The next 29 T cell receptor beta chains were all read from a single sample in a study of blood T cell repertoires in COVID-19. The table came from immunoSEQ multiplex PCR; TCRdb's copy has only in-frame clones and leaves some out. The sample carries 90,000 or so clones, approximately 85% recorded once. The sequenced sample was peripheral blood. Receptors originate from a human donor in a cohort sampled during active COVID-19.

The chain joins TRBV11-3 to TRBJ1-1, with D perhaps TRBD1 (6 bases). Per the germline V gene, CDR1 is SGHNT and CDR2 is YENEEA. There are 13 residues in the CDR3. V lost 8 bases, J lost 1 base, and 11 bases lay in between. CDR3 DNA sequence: TGTGCCAGCTCCGGGACACCGAACACTGAAGCTTTCTTT. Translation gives CASSGTPNTEAFF.

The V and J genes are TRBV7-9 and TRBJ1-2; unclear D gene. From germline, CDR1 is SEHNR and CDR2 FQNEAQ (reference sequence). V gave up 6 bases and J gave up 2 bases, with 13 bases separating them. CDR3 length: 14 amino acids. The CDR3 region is CASRSASRNYGYTF. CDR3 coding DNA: TGTGCCAGCAGATCTGCAAGCAGGAACTATGGCTACACCTTC.

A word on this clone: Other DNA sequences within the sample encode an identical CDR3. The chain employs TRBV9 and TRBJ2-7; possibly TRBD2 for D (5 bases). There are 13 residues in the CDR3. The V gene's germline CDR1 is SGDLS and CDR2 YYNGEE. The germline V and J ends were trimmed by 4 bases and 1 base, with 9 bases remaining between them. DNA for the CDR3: TGTGCCAGCAGCCCCGGGGTATCCTACGAGCAGTACTTC. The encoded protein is CASSPGVSYEQYF.

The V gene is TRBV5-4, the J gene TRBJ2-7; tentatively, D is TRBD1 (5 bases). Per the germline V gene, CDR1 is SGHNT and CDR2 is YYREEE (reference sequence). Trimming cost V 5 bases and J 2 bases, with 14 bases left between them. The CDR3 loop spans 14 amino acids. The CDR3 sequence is CASSLGDSAYEQYF. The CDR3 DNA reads TGTGCCAGCAGTTTAGGGGATTCGGCCTACGAGCAGTACTTC.

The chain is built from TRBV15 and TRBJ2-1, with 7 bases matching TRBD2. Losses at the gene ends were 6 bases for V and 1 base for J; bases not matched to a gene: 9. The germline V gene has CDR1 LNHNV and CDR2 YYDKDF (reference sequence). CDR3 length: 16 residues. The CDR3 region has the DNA TGTGCCACCAGTCCGATCGGGACTACTTCCTACAATGAGCAGTTCTTC. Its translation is CATSPIGTTSYNEQFF.

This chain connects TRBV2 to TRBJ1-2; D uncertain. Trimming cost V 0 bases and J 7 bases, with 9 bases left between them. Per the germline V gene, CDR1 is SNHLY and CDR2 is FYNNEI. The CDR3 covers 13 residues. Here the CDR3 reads CASSEALRGGYTF. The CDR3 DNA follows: TGTGCCAGCAGTGAAGCGCTTCGGGGTGGCTACACCTTC. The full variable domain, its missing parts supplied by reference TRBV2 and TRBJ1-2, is EPEVTQTPSHQVTQMGQEVILRCVPISNHLYFYWYRQILGQKVEFLVSFYNNEISEKSEIFDDQFSVERPDGSNFTLKIRSTKLEDSAMYFCASSEALRGGYTFGSGTRLTVV.

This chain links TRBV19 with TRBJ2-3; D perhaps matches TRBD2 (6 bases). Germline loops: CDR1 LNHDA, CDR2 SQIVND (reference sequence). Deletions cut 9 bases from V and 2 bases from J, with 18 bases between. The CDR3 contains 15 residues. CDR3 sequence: CASSRRAGTTDTQYF. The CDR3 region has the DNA TGTGCCAGCTCCCGGAGGGCGGGAACCACAGATACGCAGTATTTT.

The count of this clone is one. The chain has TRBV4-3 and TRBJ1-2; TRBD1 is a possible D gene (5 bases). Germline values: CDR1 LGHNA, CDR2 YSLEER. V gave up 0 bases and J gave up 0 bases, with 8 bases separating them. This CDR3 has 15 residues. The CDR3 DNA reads TGCGCCAGCAGCCAAGACAGGGATTCTAACTATGGCTACACCTTC. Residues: CASSQDRDSNYGYTF.

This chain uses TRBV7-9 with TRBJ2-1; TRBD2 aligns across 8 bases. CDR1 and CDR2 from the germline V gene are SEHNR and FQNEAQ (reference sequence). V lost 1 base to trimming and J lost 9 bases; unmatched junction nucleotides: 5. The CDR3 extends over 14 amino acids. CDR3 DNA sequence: TGTGCCAGCAGCTTAGGGGTAGCGGGGACTGAGCAGTTCTTC. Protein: CASSLGVAGTEQFF. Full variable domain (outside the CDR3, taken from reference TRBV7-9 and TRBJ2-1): DTGVSQNPRHKITKRGQNVTFRCDPISEHNRLYWYRQTLGQGPEFLTYFQNEAQLEKSRLLSDRFSAERPKGSFSTLEIQRTEQGDSAMYLCASSLGVAGTEQFFGPGTRLTVL.

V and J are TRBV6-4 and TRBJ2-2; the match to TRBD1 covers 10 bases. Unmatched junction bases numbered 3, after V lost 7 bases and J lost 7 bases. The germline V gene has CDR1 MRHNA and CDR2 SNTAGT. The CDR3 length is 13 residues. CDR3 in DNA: TGTGCCAGCACCCGGGACAGGGGCGGGGAGCTGTTTTTT. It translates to CASTRDRGGELFF.

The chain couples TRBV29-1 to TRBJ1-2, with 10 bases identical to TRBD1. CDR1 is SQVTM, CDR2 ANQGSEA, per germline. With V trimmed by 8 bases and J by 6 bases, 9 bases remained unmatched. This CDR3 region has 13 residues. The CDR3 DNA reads TGCAGCTCCCGCCGACAGGGGGCCGATGGCTACACCTTC. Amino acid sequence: CSSRRQGADGYTF.

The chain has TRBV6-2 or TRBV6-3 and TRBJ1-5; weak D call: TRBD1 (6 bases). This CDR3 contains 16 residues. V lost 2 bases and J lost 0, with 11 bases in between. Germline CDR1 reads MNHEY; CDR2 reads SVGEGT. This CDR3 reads CASSYKTGGSNQPQHF. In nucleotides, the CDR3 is TGTGCCAGCAGTTACAAGACAGGCGGTAGCAATCAGCCCCAGCATTTT.

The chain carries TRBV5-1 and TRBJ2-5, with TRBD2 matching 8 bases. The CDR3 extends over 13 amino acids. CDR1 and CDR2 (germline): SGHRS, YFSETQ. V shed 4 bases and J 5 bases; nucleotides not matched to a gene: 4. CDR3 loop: CASSNPSGETQYF. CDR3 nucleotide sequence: TGCGCCAGCAGCAACCCTAGCGGGGAGACCCAGTACTTC. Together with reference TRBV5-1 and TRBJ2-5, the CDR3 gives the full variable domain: KAGVTQTPRYLIKTRGQQVTLSCSPISGHRSVSWYQQTPGQGLQFLFEYFSETQRNKGNFPGRFSGRQFSNSRSEMNVSTLELGDSALYLCASSNPSGETQYFGPGTRLLVL.

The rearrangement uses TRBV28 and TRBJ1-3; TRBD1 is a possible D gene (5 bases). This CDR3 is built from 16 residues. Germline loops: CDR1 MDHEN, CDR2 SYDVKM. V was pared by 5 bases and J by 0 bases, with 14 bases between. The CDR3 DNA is TGTGCCAGCAGTACCTTCTTAGGGGACTCTGGAAACACCATATATTTT. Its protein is CASSTFLGDSGNTIYF. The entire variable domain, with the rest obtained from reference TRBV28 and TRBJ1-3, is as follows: DVKVTQSSRYLVKRTGEKVFLECVQDMDHENMFWYRQDPGLGLRLIYFSYDVKMKEKGDIPEGYSVSREKKERFSLILESASTNQTSMYLCASSTFLGDSGNTIYFGEGSWLTVV.

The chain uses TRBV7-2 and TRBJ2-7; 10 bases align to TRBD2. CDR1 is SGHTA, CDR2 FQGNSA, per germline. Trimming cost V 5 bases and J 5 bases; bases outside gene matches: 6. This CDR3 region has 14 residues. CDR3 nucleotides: TGTGCCAGCAGCCTTAGCGGGGGGTTAGACGAGCAGTACTTC. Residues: CASSLSGGLDEQYF.

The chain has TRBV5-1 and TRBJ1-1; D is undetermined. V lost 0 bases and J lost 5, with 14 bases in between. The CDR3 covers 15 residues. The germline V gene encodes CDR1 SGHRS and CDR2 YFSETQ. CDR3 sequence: CASSLDGSAGTEAFF. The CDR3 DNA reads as TGCGCCAGCAGCTTGGATGGCTCGGCGGGGACTGAAGCTTTCTTT.

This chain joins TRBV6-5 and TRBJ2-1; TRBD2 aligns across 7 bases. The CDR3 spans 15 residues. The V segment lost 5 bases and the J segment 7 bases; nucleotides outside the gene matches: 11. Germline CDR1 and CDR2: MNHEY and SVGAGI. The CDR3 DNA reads TGTGCCAGCAGTATCGGGGGAGGGGCATGGAATGAGCAGTTCTTC. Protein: CASSIGGGAWNEQFF.

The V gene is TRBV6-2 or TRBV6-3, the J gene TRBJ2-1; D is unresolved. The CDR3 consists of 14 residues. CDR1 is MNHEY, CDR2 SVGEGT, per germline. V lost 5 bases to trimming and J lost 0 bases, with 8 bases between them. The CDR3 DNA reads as TGTGCCAGCAGTCGTCTGTCCTCCTACAATGAGCAGTTCTTC. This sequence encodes CASSRLSSYNEQFF.

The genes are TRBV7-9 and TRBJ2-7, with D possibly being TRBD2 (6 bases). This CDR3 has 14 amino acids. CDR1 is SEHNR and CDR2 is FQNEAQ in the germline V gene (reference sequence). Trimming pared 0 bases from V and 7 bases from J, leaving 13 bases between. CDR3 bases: TGTGCCAGCAGCTTAGCGGGAGGTTTGGGTGAGCAGTACTTC. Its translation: CASSLAGGLGEQYF.

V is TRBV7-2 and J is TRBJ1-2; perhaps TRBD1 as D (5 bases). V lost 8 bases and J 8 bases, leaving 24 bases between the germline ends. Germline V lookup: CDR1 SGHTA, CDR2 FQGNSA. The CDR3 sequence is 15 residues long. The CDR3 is CASAADLQVRVGYTF. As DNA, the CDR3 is TGTGCCAGCGCTGCGGACCTACAGGTTCGTGTCGGCTACACCTTC. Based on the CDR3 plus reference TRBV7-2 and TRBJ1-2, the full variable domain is GAGVSQSPSNKVTEKGKDVELRCDPISGHTALYWYRQSLGQGLEFLIYFQGNSAPDKSGLPSDRFSAERTGGSVSTLTIQRTQQEDSAVYLCASAADLQVRVGYTFGSGTRLTVV.

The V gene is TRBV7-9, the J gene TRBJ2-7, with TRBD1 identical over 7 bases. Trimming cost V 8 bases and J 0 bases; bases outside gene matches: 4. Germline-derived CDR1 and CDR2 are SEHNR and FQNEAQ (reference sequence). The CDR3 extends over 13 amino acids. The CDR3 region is CASEQGSSYEQYF. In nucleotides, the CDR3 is TGTGCCAGCGAACAGGGGAGCTCCTACGAGCAGTACTTC.

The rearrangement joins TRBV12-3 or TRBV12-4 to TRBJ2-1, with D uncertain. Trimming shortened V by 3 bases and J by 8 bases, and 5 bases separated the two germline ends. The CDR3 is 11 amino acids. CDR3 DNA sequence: TGTGCCAGCAGTTTGTTCTATGAGCAGTTCTTC. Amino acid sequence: CASSLFYEQFF.

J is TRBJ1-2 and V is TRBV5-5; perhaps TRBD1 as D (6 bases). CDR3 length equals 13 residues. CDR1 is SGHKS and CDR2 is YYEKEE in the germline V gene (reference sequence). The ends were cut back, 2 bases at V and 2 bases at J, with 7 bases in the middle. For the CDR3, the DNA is TGTGCCAGCAGCTTTGGACAGAACTATGGCTACACCTTC. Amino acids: CASSFGQNYGYTF. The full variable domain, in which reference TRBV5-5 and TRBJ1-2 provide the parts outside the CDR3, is DAGVTQSPTHLIKTRGQQVTLRCSPISGHKSVSWYQQVLGQGPQFIFQYYEKEERGRGNFPDRFSARQFPNYSSELNVNALLLGDSALYLCASSFGQNYGYTFGSGTRLTVV.

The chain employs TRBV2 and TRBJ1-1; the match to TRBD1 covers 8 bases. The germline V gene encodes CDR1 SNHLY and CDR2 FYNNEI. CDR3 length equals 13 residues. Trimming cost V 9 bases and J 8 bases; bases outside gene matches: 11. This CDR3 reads CASLSGGAPEAFF. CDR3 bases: TGTGCCAGTCTCTCAGGGGGCGCCCCCGAAGCTTTCTTT.

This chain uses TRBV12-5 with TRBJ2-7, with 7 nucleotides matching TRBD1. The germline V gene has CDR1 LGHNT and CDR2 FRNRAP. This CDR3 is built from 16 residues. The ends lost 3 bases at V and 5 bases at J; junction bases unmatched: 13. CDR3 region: CASGFLAPTGSHEQYF. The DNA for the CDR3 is TGTGCTAGTGGTTTCCTAGCCCCGACAGGGTCCCACGAGCAGTACTTC.

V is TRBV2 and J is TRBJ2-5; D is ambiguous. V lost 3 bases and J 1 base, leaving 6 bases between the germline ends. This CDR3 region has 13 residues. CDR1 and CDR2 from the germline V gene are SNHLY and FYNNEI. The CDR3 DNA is TGTGCCAGCAGTGACGACTTCCAAGAGACCCAGTACTTC. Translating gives CASSDDFQETQYF.

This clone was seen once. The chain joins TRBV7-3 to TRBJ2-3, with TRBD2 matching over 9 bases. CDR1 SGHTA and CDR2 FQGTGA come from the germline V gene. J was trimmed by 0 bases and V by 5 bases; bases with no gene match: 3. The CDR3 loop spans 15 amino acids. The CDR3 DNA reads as TGTGCCAGCAGCCGAGCGGGAGGTAGCACAGATACGCAGTATTTT. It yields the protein CASSRAGGSTDTQYF. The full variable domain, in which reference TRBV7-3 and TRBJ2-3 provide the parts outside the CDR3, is GAGVSQTPSNKVTEKGKYVELRCDPISGHTALYWYRQSLGQGPEFLIYFQGTGAADDSGLPNDRFFAVRPEGSVSTLKIQRTERGDSAVYLCASSRAGGSTDTQYFGPGTRLTVL.

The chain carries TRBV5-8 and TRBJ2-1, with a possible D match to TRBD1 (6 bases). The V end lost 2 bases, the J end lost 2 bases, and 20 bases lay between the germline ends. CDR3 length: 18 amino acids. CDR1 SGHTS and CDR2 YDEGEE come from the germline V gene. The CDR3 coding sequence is TGTGCCAGCAGCTTATTAGTTACCTTAGGGGGTCCCTACAATGAGCAGTTCTTC. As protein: CASSLLVTLGGPYNEQFF.

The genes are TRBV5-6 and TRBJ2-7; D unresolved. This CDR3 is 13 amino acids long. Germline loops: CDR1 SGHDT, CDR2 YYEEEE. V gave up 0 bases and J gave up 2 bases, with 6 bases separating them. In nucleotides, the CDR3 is TGTGCCAGCAGCTTGGTTACAGCCTACGAGCAGTACTTC. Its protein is CASSLVTAYEQYF.